This T cell receptor (beta chain) originates from a study of T cell responses to AZD1222 COVID-19 vaccine. A remark on this clone: The antigen is undetermined.

Findings and limits, study-wide: Repertoire collection took place solely once the T cell response had peaked.

The germline gives CDR1 SGHDT, CDR2 YYEEEE. The V and J ends lost 2 bases and 7 bases respectively, with 13 bases between them. This CDR3 contains 14 residues. Method: immunoSEQ multiplex PCR; TCRdb's copy keeps in-frame clones and lacks some. The sample consists of roughly 150,000 clones, approximately 89% of them appearing once. The sequence was obtained from an adult in good health. Specimen: peripheral blood, collected on day 0 of AZD1222 vaccination. The V call is TRBV5-6, the J call TRBJ1-5, with D possibly TRBD1 on 6 matching bases. CDR3 nucleotide sequence: TGTGCCAGCAGCTTCAGGGGATCAGGACAGCCCCAGCATTTT. It is translated as CASSFRGSGQPQHF.